The subject of this entry is one TCR beta chain. Its antigen is not identified. The sample comes from a study of T cell repertoires in cytomegalovirus infection. The wider study: Public TCR beta signatures were indicative of both CMV infection and a matching HLA type. General study points: Ex vivo responses were dominated by HLA-C-restricted CMV-specific TCR beta clonotypes. Carriage of CMV together with the relevant HLA was identifiable through cumulative public TCR beta family frequency.

CDR3 length: 14 residues. Trimming took 3 bases from V and 6 from J; bases not matched to a gene: 3. One entry per CDR3 protein, called by TCRdb with MiXCR from the reads. The sample holds roughly 320,000 distinct CDR3 sequences, 9% to 9.5% seen once. The sequence derives from a human donor in good health (CMV status not recorded). Some clones in this sample may be carry-over from other donors' samples. The chain combines TRBV12-3 or TRBV12-4 with TRBJ1-4, with 8 bases lining up with TRBD1. Source material: PBMCs. CDR3 DNA sequence: TGTGCCAGCAGTTTGCAGGGGGCGTATGAAAAACTGTTTTTT. It translates to CASSLQGAYEKLFF.